This T cell receptor beta chain was documented in a study of response to subunit inactivated influenza vaccine. Study results and caveats: Authors suggested seasonal influenza vaccinations each recruit few new T cells.

A remark on this clonotype: Its antigen is not identified.

Each CDR3 protein gets one entry after TCRdb re-called the RT-PCR reads with MiXCR. The sample lists 650,000 to 850,000 distinct CDR3 sequences; about 14% were seen once. This CDR3 spans 16 amino acids. The V segment lost 8 bases and the J segment 2 bases; nucleotides outside the gene matches: 13. CDR1 and CDR2 from the germline V gene are DFQATT and SNEGSKA (reference sequence). The chain combines TRBV20-1 with TRBJ2-3; 10 nucleotides align to TRBD2. The TCR originated in a man aged 45-60 years who received an inactivated influenza vaccine. The sample was PBMCs from blood, taken about 14 days before vaccination. The CDR3 DNA reads TGCAGTTGCTCCTCTAGCGGGAGAGGAAACACAGATACGCAGTATTTT. Translated: CSCSSSGRGNTDTQYF.